Below, 2 T cell receptor beta chains from the same sample are listed, as sequenced in a study of T cell responses to AZD1222 COVID-19 vaccine (dated by TCRdb to 2020 to 2023). The library was produced with the immunoSEQ multiplex PCR assay. TCRdb took this table from immuneACCESS and kept in-frame rearrangements with V and J called. Such tables lack part of the clones; where checked against another copy, unresolved V genes explain under half of the gap, and the rest is unexplained. The sample table lists roughly 70,000 clones, 75% to 90% of them with a count of one. The top ten clonotypes cover 7% to 10% of the sample. The intended sense of this specimen's time point label: about 28 days (+/-7) after the second vaccine dose. Here the sequenced sample was peripheral blood, taken 28 days after the second AZD1222 dose. The receptors derive from an adult who received the AZD1222 COVID-19 vaccine.

The V gene is TRBV19, the J gene TRBJ1-4; no firm D call. This CDR3 has 15 amino acids. V lost 3 bases to trimming and J lost 4 bases, with 12 bases between them. CDR1 LNHDA and CDR2 SQIVND come from the germline V gene (reference sequence). This CDR3 is CASSIPPGLNEKLFF. The DNA for the CDR3 is TGTGCCAGTAGTATCCCCCCAGGCCTTAATGAAAAACTGTTTTTT.

The CDR3 DNA sequence: TGTGCCAGCCCTGGACAGTTTGGCTACACCTTC. It translates to CASPGQFGYTF. The chain recombines TRBV6-4 with TRBJ1-2; maybe TRBD1 (6 bases). V was trimmed by 8 bases and J by 7 bases, leaving 11 bases between them. From germline, CDR1 is MRHNA and CDR2 SNTAGT. This CDR3 region has 11 residues.